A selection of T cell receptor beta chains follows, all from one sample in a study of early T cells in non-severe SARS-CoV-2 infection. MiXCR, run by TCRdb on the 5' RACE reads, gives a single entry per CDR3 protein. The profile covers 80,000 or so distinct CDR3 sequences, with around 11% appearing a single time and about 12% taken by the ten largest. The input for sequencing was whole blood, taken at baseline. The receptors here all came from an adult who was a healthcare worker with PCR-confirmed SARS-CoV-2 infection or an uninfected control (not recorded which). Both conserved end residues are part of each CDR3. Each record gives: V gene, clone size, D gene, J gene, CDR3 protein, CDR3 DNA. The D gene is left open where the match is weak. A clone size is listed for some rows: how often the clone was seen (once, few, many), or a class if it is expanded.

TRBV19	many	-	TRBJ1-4	CASSLGPEKLFF	TGTGCCAGTAGCCTCGGCCCGGAAAAGCTGTTTTTT
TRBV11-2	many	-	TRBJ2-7	CASRPGGSYEQYF	TGTGCCAGCCGCCCCGGGGGTAGCTACGAGCAGTACTTC
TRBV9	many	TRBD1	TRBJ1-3	CASSKKQGSGNTIYF	TGTGCCAGCAGCAAGAAACAGGGGTCTGGAAACACCATATATTTT
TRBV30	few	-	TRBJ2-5	CAWSVQKGPGETQYF	TGTGCCTGGAGTGTACAAAAGGGACCGGGCGAGACCCAGTACTTC
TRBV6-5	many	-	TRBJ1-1	CASSPRQQNTEAFF	TGTGCCAGCAGCCCGAGACAGCAGAACACTGAAGCTTTCTTT
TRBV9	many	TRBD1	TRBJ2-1	CASSALDRGKEFF	TGTGCCAGCAGCGCTCTAGACAGGGGGAAAGAGTTCTTC
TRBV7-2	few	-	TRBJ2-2	CASSYLQGTGELFF	TGTGCCAGCAGCTACCTACAGGGTACCGGGGAGCTGTTTTTT
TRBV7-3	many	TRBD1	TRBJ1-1	CASSLRDRNTEAFF	TGTGCCAGCAGCTTACGGGACAGGAACACTGAAGCTTTCTTT
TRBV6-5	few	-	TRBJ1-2	CASSQGGGYTF	TGTGCCAGCAGCCAAGGGGGGGGCTACACCTTC
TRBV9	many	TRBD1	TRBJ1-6	CASSVTGVNSPLHF	TGTGCCAGCAGCGTAACAGGGGTTAATTCACCCCTCCACTTT
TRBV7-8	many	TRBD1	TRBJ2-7	CASSLEGQSTYEQYF	TGTGCCAGCAGCTTAGAGGGACAGAGTACCTACGAGCAGTACTTC
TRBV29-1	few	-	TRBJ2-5	CSVERQVQETQYF	TGCAGCGTTGAACGACAGGTACAAGAGACCCAGTACTTC
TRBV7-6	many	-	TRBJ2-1	CASSLDSSNGEQFF	TGTGCCAGCAGCTTAGATAGCTCCAATGGCGAGCAGTTCTTC
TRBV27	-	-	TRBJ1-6	CASSPTYNSPLHF	TGTGCCAGCAGTCCGACCTATAATTCACCCCTCCACTTT
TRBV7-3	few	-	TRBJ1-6	CASNNGGSYNSPLHF	TGTGCCAGCAATAACGGGGGCTCCTATAATTCACCCCTCCACTTT
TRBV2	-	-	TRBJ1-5	CASRNGYSNQPQHF	TGTGCCAGCAGGAACGGATATAGCAATCAGCCCCAGCATTTT
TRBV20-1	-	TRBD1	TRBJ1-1	CSARDLNYRGPEAFF	TGCAGTGCTAGAGACCTAAACTACAGGGGGCCTGAAGCTTTCTTT
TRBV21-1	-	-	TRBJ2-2	CASSRQAGELFF	TGTGCCAGCAGCCGACAGGCCGGGGAGCTGTTTTTT
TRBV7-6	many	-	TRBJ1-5	CASSLEAGLNQPQHF	TGTGCCAGCAGCTTAGAAGCAGGGTTGAATCAGCCCCAGCATTTT
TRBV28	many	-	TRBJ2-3	CASSLRADLSTDTQYF	TGTGCCAGCAGTTTAAGGGCGGACCTTAGCACAGATACGCAGTATTTT
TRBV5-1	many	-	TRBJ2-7	CASSLTSIRKEQYF	TGCGCCAGCAGCTTGACCTCGATTAGAAAGGAGCAGTACTTC
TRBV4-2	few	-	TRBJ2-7	CASSPPGPTYEQYF	TGTGCCAGCAGCCCCCCGGGGCCTACCTACGAGCAGTACTTC
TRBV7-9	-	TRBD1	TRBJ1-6	CASDRANSPLHF	TGTGCCAGTGACAGGGCGAATTCACCCCTCCACTTT
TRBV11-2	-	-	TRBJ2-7	CASNSPGNTYEQYF	TGTGCCAGCAATAGTCCAGGAAATACCTACGAGCAGTACTTC